Sequencing of this T cell receptor (beta chain) was carried out in a study of CD8 T cells in ankylosing spondylitis. This clonotype was observed a few times. Its antigen remains unidentified. With molecular barcodes, quantitative 5'-RACE was used to make the TCR beta libraries. Using its own MiXCR run on the 5' RACE reads, TCRdb lists one record per CDR3 protein. The sample includes about 110,000 distinct CDR3 sequences, under 30% of them seen just once. Study-level points and caveats: Clones linked to disease were reported to show significant enrichment in matched ankylosing spondylitis synovial fluid. Apparently characteristic of ankylosing spondylitis blood was a TCR beta motif (eight highly homologous variants).

This CDR3 comprises 13 residues. The V and J ends lost 5 bases and 4 bases respectively, with 11 bases between them. Germline CDR1 reads SGHRS; CDR2 reads YFSETQ. V and J are TRBV5-1 and TRBJ2-3; D unclear. The sequenced sample consisted of synovial fluid, either unsorted or a sorted T cell fraction (not recorded which). The source of this sequence is a male donor with ankylosing spondylitis. The CDR3 loop is CASRVSPPDTQYF. The CDR3 DNA follows: TGCGCCAGCAGAGTCTCCCCCCCAGATACGCAGTATTTT.